The 9 T cell receptor beta chains presented below share a single source sample, sequenced in a study of Ad26.COV2.S vaccination and SARS-CoV-2 variants. The repertoire was sequenced with immunoSEQ multiplex PCR; TCRdb's copy has only in-frame clones and lacks some. The sample includes about 680,000 clones, about 90% of them seen just once. As to treatment: 19 received Ad26.COV2.S at low or high dose, single or two shots; about 5 received placebo; per-sample allocation not given. Vaccine and placebo recipients were sampled on day 63 after the first injection. The input for sequencing was peripheral blood, taken in a trial of Ad26.COV2.S vaccine versus placebo. The receptors were sampled from a person between 18 and 65 years old who received the Ad26.COV2.S COVID-19 vaccine or a placebo.

V is TRBV19 and J is TRBJ2-1; 16 bases fit TRBD2. Trimming removed 3 bases from V and 15 bases from J; junction bases left unmatched: 5. Germline V gene sequence: CDR1 LNHDA, CDR2 SQIVND (reference sequence). The CDR3 has 14 amino acids. The chain's CDR3 is CASSIGTSGRERFF. The DNA for the CDR3 is TGTGCCAGTAGTATCGGGACTAGCGGGAGGGAACGGTTCTTC.

The chain joins TRBV18 to TRBJ2-7, with TRBD1 as a possible D gene (5 bases). The CDR3 loop spans 14 amino acids. Germline V gives CDR1 KGHSH, CDR2 LQKENI. With 3 bases removed from V and 4 bases from J, the gap between germline ends came to 13 bases. The CDR3: CASSPQGIGYEQYF. CDR3 sequence (DNA): TGTGCCAGCTCACCGCAGGGCATCGGGTACGAGCAGTACTTC.

This chain uses TRBV27 with TRBJ2-7, with 7 positions matching TRBD2. The CDR3 totals 14 residues. The trim removed 0 bases at V and 5 bases at J, leaving 4 bases unmatched. Germline assignment: CDR1 MNHEY and CDR2 SMNVEV (reference sequence). CDR3 sequence: CASSLSSGLNEQYF. CDR3 in DNA: TGTGCCAGCAGTTTATCTAGCGGGTTGAACGAGCAGTACTTC.

This sequence joins TRBV7-8 and TRBJ1-2; D ambiguous. The germline V gene has CDR1 SGHVS and CDR2 FQNEAQ. The V end was cut by 5 bases, the J end by 2 bases, with 12 bases between. CDR3 length: 14 residues. CDR3 nucleotides: TGTGCCAGCAGCCGAGGACGGGAGAACTATGGCTACACCTTC. This gives the protein CASSRGRENYGYTF.

The chain couples TRBV24-1 to TRBJ1-2; D unclear. The CDR3 spans 14 residues. In germline, CDR1 is KGHDR, CDR2 SFDVKD. Trimming cost V 11 bases and J 2 bases, with 17 bases left between them. The DNA of the CDR3 is TGTGCCATAAAAGGGCCCAAAAAAAACTATGGCTACACCTTC. It specifies CAIKGPKKNYGYTF.

The gene calls are TRBV5-1 and TRBJ2-5; D may be TRBD2 (5 bases). CDR1 is SGHRS and CDR2 is YFSETQ in the germline V gene. This CDR3 comprises 13 residues. V was shortened by 4 bases and J by 5 bases, with 12 bases between the two germline ends. The CDR3 DNA sequence: TGCGCCAGCAGCCTCGGACCGGGGGAGACCCAGTACTTC. Translated, it gives CASSLGPGETQYF.

The rearrangement joins TRBV6-5 to TRBJ1-2; TRBD1 might be the D (5 bases). The V gene lost 2 bases and the J gene lost 3 bases, with 13 bases spanning the gap. This CDR3 spans 15 amino acids. CDR1 MNHEY and CDR2 SVGAGI come from the germline V gene. CDR3 sequence (DNA): TGTGCCAGCAGTTACGGGACCCCCCGTTACTATGGCTACACCTTC. The encoded protein is CASSYGTPRYYGYTF.

This clone was recorded once. The chain uses TRBV7-2 and TRBJ2-3; TRBD2 agrees at 12 bases. CDR1 SGHTA and CDR2 FQGNSA come from the germline V gene. V shed 6 bases, J shed 0 bases, and the junction held 4 bases outside the gene matches. CDR3 length equals 16 residues. CDR3 sequence reads: CASRATSGGSTDTQYF. The CDR3 nucleotides read TGTGCCAGCAGGGCAACTAGCGGGGGGAGCACAGATACGCAGTATTTT.

This chain connects TRBV12-3 or TRBV12-4 to TRBJ2-1; D remains unclear. V lost 6 bases and J lost 12, with 12 bases in between. The CDR3 consists of 11 residues. CDR3: CASSRNRWQFF. CDR3 in DNA: TGTGCCAGCAGCCGGAACCGTTGGCAGTTCTTC.